This T cell receptor (beta chain) was sequenced in a study of cytomegalovirus exposure and HLA in healthy donors. At the level of the study: The 120 validation repertoires, a later analysis reported, used the same platform as the 550 to 700 repertoires from the first cohort.

Trimming cost V 9 bases and J 5 bases; bases outside gene matches: 3. This CDR3 region has 12 residues. CDR1 and CDR2 (germline): MNHEY, SVGAGI. Using immunoSEQ multiplex PCR, the repertoire was profiled, and TCRdb retains in-frame clones only, with some absent. The repertoire consists of around 400,000 clones, with 70% to 90% occurring once and the leading ten covering over 0.75%. A note on this clone: Its antigen remains unidentified.

The study drew the donors from its approximately 130-subject validation cohort, separate from the 666-subject first cohort. Study results and caveats: Subsequent analysis found a tendency for first-cohort TCR clusters to co-occur within the 120 or so validation repertoires. Associated with cytomegalovirus, according to the listing, were around 170 TCR beta chains.

The TCR originated in a woman younger than 30 in good health and CMV-seronegative. The V and J genes are TRBV6-5 and TRBJ1-4, with TRBD1 matching 7 bases. Input material: PBMCs. The CDR3 loop reads CASRDRNEKLFF. The DNA of the CDR3 is TGTGCCAGTCGGGACAGAAATGAAAAACTGTTTTTT.